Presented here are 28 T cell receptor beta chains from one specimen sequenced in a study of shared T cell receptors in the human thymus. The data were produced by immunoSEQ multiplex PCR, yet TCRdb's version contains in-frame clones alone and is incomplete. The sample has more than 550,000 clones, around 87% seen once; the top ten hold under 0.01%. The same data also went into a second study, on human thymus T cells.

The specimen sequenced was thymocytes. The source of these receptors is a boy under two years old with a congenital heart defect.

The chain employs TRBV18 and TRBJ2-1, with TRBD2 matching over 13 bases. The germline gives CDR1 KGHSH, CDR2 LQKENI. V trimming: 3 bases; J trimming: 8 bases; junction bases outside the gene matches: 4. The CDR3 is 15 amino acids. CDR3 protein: CASSPGTSGVDEQFF. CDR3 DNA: TGTGCCAGCTCACCTGGGACTAGCGGGGTCGATGAGCAGTTCTTC.

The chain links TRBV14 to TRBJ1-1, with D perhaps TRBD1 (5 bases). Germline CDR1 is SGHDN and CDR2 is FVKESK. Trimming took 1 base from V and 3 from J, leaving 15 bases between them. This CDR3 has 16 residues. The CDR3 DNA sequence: TGTGCCAGCAGCCAAGGGTCGGGGGGGAGGGACACTGAAGCTTTCTTT. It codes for CASSQGSGGRDTEAFF.

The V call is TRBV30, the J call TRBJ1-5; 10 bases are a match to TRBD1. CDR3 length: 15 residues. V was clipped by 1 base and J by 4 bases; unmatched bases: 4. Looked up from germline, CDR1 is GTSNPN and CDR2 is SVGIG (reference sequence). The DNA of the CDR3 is TGTGCCTGGAGTGCCCGGACAGGGGGTAATCAGCCCCAGCATTTT. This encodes CAWSARTGGNQPQHF.

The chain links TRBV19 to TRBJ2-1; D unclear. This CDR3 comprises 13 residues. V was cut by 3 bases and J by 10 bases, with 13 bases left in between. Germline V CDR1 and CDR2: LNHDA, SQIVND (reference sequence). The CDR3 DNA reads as TGTGCCAGTAGTATGGGCTCGGATCAAGAGCAGTTCTTC. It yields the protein CASSMGSDQEQFF. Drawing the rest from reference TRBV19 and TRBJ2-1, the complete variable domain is DGGITQSPKYLFRKEGQNVTLSCEQNLNHDAMYWYRQDPGQGLRLIYYSQIVNDFQKGDIAEGYSVSREKKESFPLTVTSAQKNPTAFYLCASSMGSDQEQFFGPGTRLTVL.

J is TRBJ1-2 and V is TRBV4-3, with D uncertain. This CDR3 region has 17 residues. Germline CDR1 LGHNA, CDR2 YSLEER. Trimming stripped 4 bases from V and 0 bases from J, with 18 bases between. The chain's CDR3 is CASSPIREGSPNYGYTF. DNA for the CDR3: TGCGCCAGCAGCCCAATTAGGGAGGGAAGCCCTAACTATGGCTACACCTTC.

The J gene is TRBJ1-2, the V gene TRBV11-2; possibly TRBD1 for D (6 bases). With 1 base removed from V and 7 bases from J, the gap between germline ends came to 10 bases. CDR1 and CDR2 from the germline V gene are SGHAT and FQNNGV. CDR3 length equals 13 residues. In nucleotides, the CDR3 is TGTGCCAGCAGCTTAGTCCGGGACACTGGCTACACCTTC. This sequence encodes CASSLVRDTGYTF.

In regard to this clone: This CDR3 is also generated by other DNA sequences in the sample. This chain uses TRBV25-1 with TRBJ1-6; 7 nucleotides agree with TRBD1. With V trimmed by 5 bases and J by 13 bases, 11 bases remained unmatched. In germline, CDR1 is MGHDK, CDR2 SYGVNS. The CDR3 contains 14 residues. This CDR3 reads CASSRTGKNSPLHF. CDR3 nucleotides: TGTGCCAGCAGTCGGACAGGAAAGAACTCCCCCCTCCACTTT.

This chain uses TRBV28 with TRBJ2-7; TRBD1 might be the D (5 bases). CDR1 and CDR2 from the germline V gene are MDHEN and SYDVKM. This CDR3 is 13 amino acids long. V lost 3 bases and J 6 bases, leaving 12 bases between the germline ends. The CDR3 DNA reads TGTGCCAGCAGTTTGGGGCCTAGGACCGAGCAGTACTTC. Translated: CASSLGPRTEQYF. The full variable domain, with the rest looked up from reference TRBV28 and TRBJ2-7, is DVKVTQSSRYLVKRTGEKVFLECVQDMDHENMFWYRQDPGLGLRLIYFSYDVKMKEKGDIPEGYSVSREKKERFSLILESASTNQTSMYLCASSLGPRTEQYFGPGTRLTVT.

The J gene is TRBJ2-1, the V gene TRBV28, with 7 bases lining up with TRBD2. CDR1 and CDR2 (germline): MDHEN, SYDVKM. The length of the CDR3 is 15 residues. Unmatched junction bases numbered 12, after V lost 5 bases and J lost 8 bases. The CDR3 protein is CASSLTSTDIHEQFF. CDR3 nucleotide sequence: TGTGCCAGCAGTCTGACTAGCACCGATATCCATGAGCAGTTCTTC.

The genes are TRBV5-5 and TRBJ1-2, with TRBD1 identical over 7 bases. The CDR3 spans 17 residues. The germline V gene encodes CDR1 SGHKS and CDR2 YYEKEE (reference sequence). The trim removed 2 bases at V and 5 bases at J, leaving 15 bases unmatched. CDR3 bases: TGTGCCAGCAGCTTCCGACAGGGACCTCCTTTTCGGTATGGCTACACCTTC. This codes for CASSFRQGPPFRYGYTF.

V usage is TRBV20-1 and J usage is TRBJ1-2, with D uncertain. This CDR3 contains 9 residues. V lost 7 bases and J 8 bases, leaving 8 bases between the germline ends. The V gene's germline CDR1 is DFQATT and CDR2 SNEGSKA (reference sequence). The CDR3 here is CSGVWGYTF. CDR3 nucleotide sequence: TGCAGTGGCGTTTGGGGCTACACCTTC.

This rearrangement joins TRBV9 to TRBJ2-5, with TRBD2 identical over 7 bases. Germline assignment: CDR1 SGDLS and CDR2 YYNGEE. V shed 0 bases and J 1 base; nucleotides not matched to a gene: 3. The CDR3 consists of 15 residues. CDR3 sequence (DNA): TGTGCCAGCAGCGTAGGAACTAGCGCCCAAGAGACCCAGTACTTC. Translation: CASSVGTSAQETQYF.

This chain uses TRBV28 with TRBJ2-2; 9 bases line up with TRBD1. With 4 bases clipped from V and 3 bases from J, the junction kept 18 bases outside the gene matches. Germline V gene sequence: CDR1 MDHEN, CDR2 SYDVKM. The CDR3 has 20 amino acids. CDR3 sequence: CASSSRETLGQGDYTGELFF. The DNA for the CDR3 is TGTGCCAGCAGTTCACGCGAGACCCTGGGACAGGGTGATTACACCGGGGAGCTGTTTTTT.

CDR3 DNA: TGCGCCAGCAGCCAAACGGACAGCCTTAATGAAAAACTGTTTTTT. The encoded protein is CASSQTDSLNEKLFF. The chain links TRBV4-3 to TRBJ1-4; TRBD1 is a possible D gene (6 bases). The CDR3 runs 15 residues. Germline V gene data show CDR1 as LGHNA and CDR2 as YSLEER. Deletions cut 2 bases from V and 4 bases from J, with 11 bases between.

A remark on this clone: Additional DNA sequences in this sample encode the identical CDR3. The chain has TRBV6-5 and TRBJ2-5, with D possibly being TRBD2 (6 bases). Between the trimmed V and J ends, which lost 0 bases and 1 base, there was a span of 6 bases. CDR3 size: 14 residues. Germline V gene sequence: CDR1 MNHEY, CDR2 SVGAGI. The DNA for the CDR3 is TGTGCCAGCAGTTACTCGGGGGGCCAAGAGACCCAGTACTTC. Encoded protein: CASSYSGGQETQYF.

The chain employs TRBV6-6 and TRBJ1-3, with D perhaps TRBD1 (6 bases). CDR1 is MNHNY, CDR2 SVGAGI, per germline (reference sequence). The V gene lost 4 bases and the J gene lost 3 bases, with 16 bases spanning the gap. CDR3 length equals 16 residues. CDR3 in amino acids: CASSSTGFPLGNTIYF. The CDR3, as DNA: TGTGCCAGCAGTTCTACAGGGTTCCCACTTGGAAACACCATATATTTT.

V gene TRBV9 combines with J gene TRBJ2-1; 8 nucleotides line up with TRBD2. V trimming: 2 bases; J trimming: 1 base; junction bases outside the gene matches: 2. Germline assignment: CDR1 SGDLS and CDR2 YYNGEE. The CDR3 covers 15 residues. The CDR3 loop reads CASSVSGDSYNEQFF. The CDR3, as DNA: TGTGCCAGCAGCGTTAGCGGGGATTCCTACAATGAGCAGTTCTTC. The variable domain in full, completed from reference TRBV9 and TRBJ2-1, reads DSGVTQTPKHLITATGQRVTLRCSPRSGDLSVYWYQQSLDQGLQFLIQYYNGEERAKGNILERFSAQQFPDLHSELNLSSLELGDSALYFCASSVSGDSYNEQFFGPGTRLTVL.

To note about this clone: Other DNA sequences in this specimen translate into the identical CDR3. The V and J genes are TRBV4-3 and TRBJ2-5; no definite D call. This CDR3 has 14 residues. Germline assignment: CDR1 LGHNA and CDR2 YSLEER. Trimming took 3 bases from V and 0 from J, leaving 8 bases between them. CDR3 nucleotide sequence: TGCGCCAGCAGCCAGGTACGGGACCAAGAGACCCAGTACTTC. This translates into CASSQVRDQETQYF.

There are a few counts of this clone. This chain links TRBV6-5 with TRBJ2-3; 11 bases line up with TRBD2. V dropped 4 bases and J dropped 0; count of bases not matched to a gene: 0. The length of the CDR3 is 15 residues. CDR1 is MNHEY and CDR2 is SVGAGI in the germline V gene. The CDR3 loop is CASSSSGGSTDTQYF. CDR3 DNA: TGTGCCAGCAGTTCTAGCGGGGGGAGCACAGATACGCAGTATTTT.

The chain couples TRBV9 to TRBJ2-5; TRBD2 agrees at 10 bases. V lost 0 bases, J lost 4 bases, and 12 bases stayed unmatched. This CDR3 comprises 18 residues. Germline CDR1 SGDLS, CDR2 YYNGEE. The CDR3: CASSVALAGEGARETQYF. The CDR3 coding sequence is TGTGCCAGCAGCGTAGCGCTAGCGGGGGAAGGGGCTCGAGAGACCCAGTACTTC.

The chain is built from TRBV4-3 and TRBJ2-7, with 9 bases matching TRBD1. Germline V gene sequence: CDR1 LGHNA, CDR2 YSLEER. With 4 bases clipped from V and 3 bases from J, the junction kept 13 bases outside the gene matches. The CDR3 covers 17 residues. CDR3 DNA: TGCGCCAGCAGCCGAGAGGTGCCCGGGACAGGGCTCTACGAGCAGTACTTC. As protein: CASSREVPGTGLYEQYF.

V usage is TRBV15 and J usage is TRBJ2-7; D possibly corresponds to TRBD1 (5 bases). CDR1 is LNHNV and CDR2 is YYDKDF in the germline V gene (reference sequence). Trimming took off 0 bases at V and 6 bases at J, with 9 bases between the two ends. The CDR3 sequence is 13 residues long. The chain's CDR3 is CATSRETVGEQYF. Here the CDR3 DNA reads TGTGCCACCAGCAGAGAGACAGTTGGCGAGCAGTACTTC.

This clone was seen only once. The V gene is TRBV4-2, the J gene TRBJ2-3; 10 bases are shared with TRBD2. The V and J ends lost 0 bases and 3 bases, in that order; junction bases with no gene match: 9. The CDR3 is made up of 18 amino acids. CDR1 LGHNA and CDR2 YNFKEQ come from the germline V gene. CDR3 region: CASSQDAASGGATDTQYF. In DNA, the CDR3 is TGTGCCAGCAGCCAAGACGCGGCGAGCGGGGGGGCAACAGATACGCAGTATTTT.

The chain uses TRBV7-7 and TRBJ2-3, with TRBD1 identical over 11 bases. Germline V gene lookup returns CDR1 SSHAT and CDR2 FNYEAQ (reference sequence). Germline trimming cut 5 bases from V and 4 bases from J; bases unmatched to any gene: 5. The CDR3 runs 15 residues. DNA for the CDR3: TGTGCCAGCAGCCCCGGGACAGGGGGGCCAGATACGCAGTATTTT. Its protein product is CASSPGTGGPDTQYF.

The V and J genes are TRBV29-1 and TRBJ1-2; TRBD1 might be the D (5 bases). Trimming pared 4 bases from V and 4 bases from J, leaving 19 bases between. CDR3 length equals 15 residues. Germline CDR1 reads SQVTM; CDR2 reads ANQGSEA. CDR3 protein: CSVVSETWQGYGYTF. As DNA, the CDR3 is TGCAGCGTTGTAAGCGAGACGTGGCAGGGCTATGGCTACACCTTC. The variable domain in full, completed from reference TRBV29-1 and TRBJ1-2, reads SAVISQKPSRDICQRGTSLTIQCQVDSQVTMMFWYRQQPGQSLTLIATANQGSEATYESGFVIDKFPISRPNLTFSTLTVSNMSPEDSSIYLCSVVSETWQGYGYTFGSGTRLTVV.

The CDR3 is CAIITDREEETQYF. The CDR3, as DNA: TGTGCCATCATTACTGACAGGGAAGAAGAGACCCAGTACTTC. This sequence joins TRBV10-3 and TRBJ2-5; 7 bases map to TRBD1. Trimming at V came to 7 bases and at J to 3 bases, leaving 8 bases not matched to a gene. The germline V gene has CDR1 ENHRY and CDR2 SYGVKD. The CDR3 loop spans 14 amino acids.

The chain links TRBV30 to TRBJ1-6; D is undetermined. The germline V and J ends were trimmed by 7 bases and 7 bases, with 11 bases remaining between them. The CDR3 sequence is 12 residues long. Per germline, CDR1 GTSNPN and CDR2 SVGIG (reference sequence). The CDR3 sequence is CASRVRNSPLHF. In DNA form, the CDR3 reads TGTGCCTCTCGGGTCCGGAATTCACCCCTCCACTTT.

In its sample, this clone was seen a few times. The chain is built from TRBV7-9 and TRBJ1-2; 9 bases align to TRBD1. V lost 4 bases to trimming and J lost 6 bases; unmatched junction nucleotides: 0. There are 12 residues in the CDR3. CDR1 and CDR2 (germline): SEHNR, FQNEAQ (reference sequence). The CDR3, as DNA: TGTGCCAGCAGCTGGACAGGGGATGGCTACACCTTC. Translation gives CASSWTGDGYTF.